Following are 29 T cell receptor beta chains from one sample sequenced in a study of shared clonotypes between healthy human individuals. Produced via immunoSEQ multiplex PCR; TCRdb's table is partial and in-frame only. The sample carries approximately 2,000,000 clones, about 94% recorded once. Naivety among CD8 cells was defined by CD45RO negativity and positive CCR7 selection, thereby excluding terminally differentiated effector memory CD45RA+ cells. The sequenced sample was naive CD8+ T cells from PBMCs. These receptors were taken from a man between 18 and 29 years old in good health. Some clones in this sample may be carry-over from other donors' samples.

In regard to this clone: Other DNA sequences in the sample encode the same CDR3. V usage is TRBV28 and J usage is TRBJ2-7, with D unresolved. This CDR3 region has 12 residues. The ends were cut back, 3 bases at V and 2 bases at J, with 5 bases in the middle. Germline V gene lookup returns CDR1 MDHEN and CDR2 SYDVKM. The CDR3, as DNA: TGTGCCAGCAGTTTGTTAACCTACGAGCAGTACTTC. It specifies CASSLLTYEQYF.

V is TRBV7-9 and J is TRBJ2-1, with 9 bases fitting TRBD1. Germline CDR1 SEHNR, CDR2 FQNEAQ (reference sequence). The CDR3 runs 17 residues. V lost 4 bases and J lost 2; bases outside the gene matches: 9. CDR3 nucleotide sequence: TGTGCCAGCAGCTCTCCCCGACAGGGGGGAACCTACAATGAGCAGTTCTTC. It yields the protein CASSSPRQGGTYNEQFF.

This clone was seen once. The CDR3 region has the DNA TGTGCCAGCAGCTTAGAAGAAAATCCCTCCTACGAGCAGTACTTC. It specifies CASSLEENPSYEQYF. The J gene is TRBJ2-7, the V gene TRBV11-2; no clear D gene. In germline, CDR1 is SGHAT, CDR2 FQNNGV. The CDR3 is 15 amino acids. Trimming took 0 bases from V and 0 from J, leaving 9 bases between them.

This rearrangement joins TRBV13 to TRBJ2-1, with TRBD1 matching over 7 bases. The CDR3 loop spans 15 amino acids. Trimming took 6 bases from V and 4 from J; bases not matched to a gene: 9. From germline, CDR1 is PRHDT and CDR2 FYEKMQ (reference sequence). CDR3 amino acids: CASRPRQGTYNEQFF. The CDR3 coding sequence is TGTGCCAGCAGACCGCGACAGGGAACATACAATGAGCAGTTCTTC.

This rearrangement joins TRBV19 to TRBJ2-7; D might be TRBD1 (6 bases). CDR1 and CDR2 from the germline V gene are LNHDA and SQIVND (reference sequence). The CDR3 runs 14 residues. V was trimmed by 5 bases and J by 0 bases, leaving 11 bases between them. In DNA form, the CDR3 reads TGTGCCAGTAGTTCCGGGACAATCTCCTACGAGCAGTACTTC. Residues: CASSSGTISYEQYF.

This clone was detected only once. The chain links TRBV27 to TRBJ2-1; perhaps TRBD2 as D (6 bases). Germline CDR1 is MNHEY and CDR2 is SMNVEV (reference sequence). V was clipped by 6 bases and J by 8 bases, with 17 bases between them. The CDR3 has 14 amino acids. CDR3 loop: CASSPLEGLYEQFF. The CDR3 coding sequence is TGTGCCAGCAGCCCCCTGGAGGGGCTGTATGAGCAGTTCTTC.

This CDR3 reads CASSFWTEQANQPQHF. The CDR3 DNA reads TGTGCCAGCAGTTTTTGGACAGAGCAAGCCAATCAGCCCCAGCATTTT. The chain couples TRBV28 to TRBJ1-5; possible D gene TRBD1, 6 bases. Trimming took 3 bases from V and 3 from J, leaving 15 bases between them. The CDR3 is 16 amino acids. Germline V lookup: CDR1 MDHEN, CDR2 SYDVKM.

This chain links TRBV7-9 with TRBJ1-2; D unresolved. The germline CDR1 and CDR2 sequences are SEHNR and FQNEAQ (reference sequence). There are 13 residues in the CDR3. V was cut by 5 bases and J by 5 bases, with 12 bases left in between. CDR3 residues: CASSERDGYGYTF. The CDR3, as DNA: TGTGCCAGCAGCGAAAGGGATGGGTATGGCTACACCTTC.

The chain links TRBV9 to TRBJ1-1; no clear D. The CDR3 runs to 14 residues. Germline assignment: CDR1 SGDLS and CDR2 YYNGEE. Trimming stripped 3 bases from V and 6 bases from J, with 15 bases between. The CDR3 DNA is TGTGCCAGCAGCGCCGTCCGGGGTTTGGCTGAAGCTTTCTTT. Protein: CASSAVRGLAEAFF. Full variable domain (remainder filled in from reference TRBV9 and TRBJ1-1): DSGVTQTPKHLITATGQRVTLRCSPRSGDLSVYWYQQSLDQGLQFLIQYYNGEERAKGNILERFSAQQFPDLHSELNLSSLELGDSALYFCASSAVRGLAEAFFGQGTRLTVV.

V gene TRBV18 combines with J gene TRBJ2-5, with 12 nucleotides matching TRBD2. Per germline, CDR1 KGHSH and CDR2 LQKENI. J lost 4 bases, V lost 0 bases, and 12 bases had no gene match. This CDR3 comprises 19 residues. The CDR3 nucleotides read TGTGCCAGCTCACCACCAGGGGTACAGACTAGCGGGAGCCCAGAGACCCAGTACTTC. The encoded protein is CASSPPGVQTSGSPETQYF.

The J gene is TRBJ2-7, the V gene TRBV27; 10 nucleotides line up with TRBD2. The ends lost 2 bases at V and 5 bases at J; junction bases unmatched: 3. Per the germline V gene, CDR1 is MNHEY and CDR2 is SMNVEV (reference sequence). The CDR3 covers 14 residues. The CDR3 DNA is TGTGCCAGCAGTTTAATAGCGGGAGGAAACGAGCAGTACTTC. Residues: CASSLIAGGNEQYF.

The chain couples TRBV4-1 to TRBJ2-4; D possibly matches TRBD1 or TRBD2 (6 bases each). The length of the CDR3 is 16 residues. The V gene lost 1 base and the J gene lost 7 bases, with 17 bases spanning the gap. The germline V gene encodes CDR1 MGHRA and CDR2 YSYEKL. The CDR3 nucleotides read TGCGCCAGCAGCCAAGTCGAAGGGGGACTTCGGAACATTCAGTACTTC. Translation: CASSQVEGGLRNIQYF.

The V and J genes are TRBV6-5 and TRBJ1-5; D is unclear. From germline, CDR1 is MNHEY and CDR2 SVGAGI. The germline V and J ends were trimmed by 4 bases and 7 bases, with 11 bases remaining between them. This CDR3 spans 13 amino acids. In nucleotides, the CDR3 is TGTGCCAGCAGTTCTCAGGCCGGGCAGCCCCAGCATTTT. This encodes CASSSQAGQPQHF.

The chain joins TRBV10-1 to TRBJ2-2; 9 bases match TRBD2. The CDR3 is made up of 17 amino acids. The germline V gene encodes CDR1 WNHNN and CDR2 SYGVQD (reference sequence). J was trimmed by 4 bases and V by 4 bases; bases with no gene match: 10. CDR3 residues: CASSGPGSGRFTGELFF. CDR3 sequence (DNA): TGCGCCAGCAGTGGCCCAGGGAGCGGGAGGTTCACCGGGGAGCTGTTTTTT.

This clone was seen only once. V is TRBV4-2 and J is TRBJ2-7; 11 bases align to TRBD2. This CDR3 is 15 amino acids long. Germline CDR1 LGHNA, CDR2 YNFKEQ. Trimming cost V 4 bases and J 4 bases; bases outside gene matches: 6. The CDR3 reads CASSPVGLAVYEQYF. The CDR3 DNA follows: TGTGCCAGCAGCCCAGTGGGACTAGCGGTTTACGAGCAGTACTTC.

In regard to this clone: The identical CDR3 is also encoded by other nucleotide sequences in the sample. The chain couples TRBV29-1 to TRBJ1-2; the D is unclear. Trimming stripped 4 bases from V and 0 bases from J, with 9 bases between. The CDR3 extends over 13 amino acids. Germline CDR1 reads SQVTM; CDR2 reads ANQGSEA. Here the CDR3 reads CSVVGRANYGYTF. In DNA form, the CDR3 reads TGCAGCGTTGTAGGGAGAGCTAACTATGGCTACACCTTC.

The genes are TRBV7-9 and TRBJ2-1; D call uncertain. The CDR3 runs 12 residues. The germline CDR1 and CDR2 sequences are SEHNR and FQNEAQ (reference sequence). Deletions cut 5 bases from V and 8 bases from J, with 10 bases between. Here the CDR3 reads CASSLEWDEQFF. The CDR3, as DNA: TGTGCCAGCAGCCTGGAGTGGGATGAGCAGTTCTTC. Complete variable domain (other parts from reference TRBV7-9 and TRBJ2-1): DTGVSQNPRHKITKRGQNVTFRCDPISEHNRLYWYRQTLGQGPEFLTYFQNEAQLEKSRLLSDRFSAERPKGSFSTLEIQRTEQGDSAMYLCASSLEWDEQFFGPGTRLTVL.

V gene TRBV11-3 combines with J gene TRBJ2-2; no firm D call. The CDR3 has 15 amino acids. With 5 bases removed from V and 2 bases from J, the gap between germline ends came to 12 bases. The germline V gene has CDR1 SGHNT and CDR2 YENEEA. As DNA, the CDR3 is TGTGCCAGCAGCAGAAGGGCCGACAACACCGGGGAGCTGTTTTTT. Translation gives CASSRRADNTGELFF.

The V call is TRBV7-8, the J call TRBJ2-7; 8 nucleotides match TRBD1. Germline V gene lookup returns CDR1 SGHVS and CDR2 FQNEAQ. The CDR3 covers 14 residues. Trimming took 3 bases from V and 0 from J; bases not matched to a gene: 1. The CDR3 DNA sequence: TGTGCCAGCAGCTTTGACAGGGGCTCCTACGAGCAGTACTTC. Translation gives CASSFDRGSYEQYF. The entire variable domain, with the rest obtained from reference TRBV7-8 and TRBJ2-7, is as follows: GAGVSQSPRYKVAKRGQDVALRCDPISGHVSLFWYQQALGQGPEFLTYFQNEAQLDKSGLPSDRFFAERPEGSVSTLKIQRTQQEDSAVYLCASSFDRGSYEQYFGPGTRLTVT.

The chain couples TRBV7-6 to TRBJ2-1; 10 nucleotides line up with TRBD2. J was trimmed by 12 bases and V by 1 base; bases with no gene match: 3. The CDR3 covers 13 residues. CDR1 is SGHVS and CDR2 is FNYEAQ in the germline V gene. This CDR3 is CASSLDSGGGQFF. CDR3 in DNA: TGTGCCAGCAGCTTAGACAGCGGGGGGGGGCAGTTCTTC.

The J gene is TRBJ2-7, the V gene TRBV14; possibly TRBD1 for D (6 bases). Germline lookup yields CDR1 SGHDN and CDR2 FVKESK. V was shortened by 8 bases and J by 7 bases, with 42 bases between the two germline ends. The CDR3 spans 21 residues. CDR3 coding DNA: TGTGCCAGCCGACGGGTGCTAGGGACATCCTCAGGGGACCCAGTGAAGATGGAGCAGTACTTC. Protein sequence: CASRRVLGTSSGDPVKMEQYF.

CDR3 DNA sequence: TGTGCCACCGGACAGGGGGCCCCCACCGGGGAGCTGTTTTTT. It is translated as CATGQGAPTGELFF. The chain has TRBV27 and TRBJ2-2, with 11 positions matching TRBD1. Germline lookup yields CDR1 MNHEY and CDR2 SMNVEV (reference sequence). Trimming took 10 bases from V and 4 from J; bases not matched to a gene: 5. The length of the CDR3 is 14 residues.

The rearrangement links TRBV30 to TRBJ1-2; 7 bases are a match to TRBD1. Per the germline V gene, CDR1 is GTSNPN and CDR2 is SVGIG (reference sequence). V dropped 8 bases and J dropped 4; count of bases not matched to a gene: 7. This CDR3 region has 12 residues. The CDR3 nucleotides are TGTGCCGGAGAGGACAGGATCTATGGCTACACCTTC. It encodes CAGEDRIYGYTF.

This chain's CDR3 is CASSSRLGSETQYF. In nucleotides, the CDR3 is TGTGCCAGCAGCTCGCGGCTCGGGTCAGAGACCCAGTACTTC. The chain couples TRBV7-6 to TRBJ2-5; D ambiguous. CDR3 length: 14 amino acids. Germline V gene sequence: CDR1 SGHVS, CDR2 FNYEAQ. Trimming stripped 4 bases from V and 4 bases from J, with 13 bases between.

In this sample, this clone turned up once. The V gene is TRBV29-1, the J gene TRBJ1-4; D gene uncertain. V lost 1 base and J 8 bases, leaving 20 bases between the germline ends. This CDR3 has 16 residues. Germline V gene lookup returns CDR1 SQVTM and CDR2 ANQGSEA. The CDR3 DNA follows: TGCAGCGTTGAAGGCATAGGCGGCAAACAGAGCGAAAAACTGTTTTTT. The encoded protein is CSVEGIGGKQSEKLFF.

This clone was seen more than once but under ten times. The rearrangement links TRBV30 to TRBJ1-1, with a weak D call TRBD1 (5 bases). V was trimmed by 2 bases and J by 4 bases, leaving 8 bases between them. The CDR3 spans 12 residues. Germline CDR1 GTSNPN, CDR2 SVGIG (reference sequence). As DNA, the CDR3 is TGTGCCTGGAGTCGGGGGACCACTGAAGCTTTCTTT. This translates into CAWSRGTTEAFF.

The chain uses TRBV7-9 and TRBJ2-7; tentative D call: TRBD2 (5 bases). Germline V gives CDR1 SEHNR, CDR2 FQNEAQ (reference sequence). The ends were cut back, 5 bases at V and 1 base at J, with 15 bases in the middle. The CDR3 length is 15 residues. DNA for the CDR3: TGTGCCAGCAGCGGAACGGGATCGAGATCCTACGAGCAGTACTTC. Its translation is CASSGTGSRSYEQYF.

This clone was recorded only once. This chain links TRBV5-6 with TRBJ2-6; D is unresolved. There are 17 residues in the CDR3. V was trimmed by 2 bases and J by 1 base, leaving 13 bases between them. The germline V gene has CDR1 SGHDT and CDR2 YYEEEE. The CDR3 loop reads CASSLVSSLSGANVLTF. Written as DNA, the CDR3 is TGTGCCAGCAGCTTAGTTAGTTCCCTTTCTGGGGCCAACGTCCTGACTTTC.

V gene TRBV9 combines with J gene TRBJ2-7; D remains ambiguous. This CDR3 region has 14 residues. Germline V gene data show CDR1 as SGDLS and CDR2 as YYNGEE. The V gene lost 0 bases and the J gene lost 2 bases, with 9 bases spanning the gap. CDR3 loop: CASSVDPGPYEQYF. The CDR3 DNA follows: TGTGCCAGCAGCGTAGACCCGGGCCCCTACGAGCAGTACTTC. The entire variable domain, with the rest obtained from reference TRBV9 and TRBJ2-7, is as follows: DSGVTQTPKHLITATGQRVTLRCSPRSGDLSVYWYQQSLDQGLQFLIQYYNGEERAKGNILERFSAQQFPDLHSELNLSSLELGDSALYFCASSVDPGPYEQYFGPGTRLTVT.